This T cell receptor beta chain was observed in a study of Ad26.COV2.S vaccination and SARS-CoV-2 variants (dated by TCRdb to the early 2020s). About the investigation overall: Donors in the vaccine arm were drawn from COV1001, a multicentre, randomized, double-blind, placebo-controlled phase I-IIa trial testing Ad26.COV2.S in healthy adults. Trial participants were randomized into five groups of five: low-dose or high-dose Ad26.COV2.S given once or twice, or placebo on both occasions. A total of 32 samples were included in the TCR-sequenced set, comprising 19 Ad26.COV2.S vaccine recipients, 5 placebo recipients and 8 SARS-CoV-2 convalescent individuals. Ad26.COV2.S was administered intramuscularly at a dose of 5x10^10 or 1x10^11 viral particles, either as one shot or as two shots given 56 days apart. Investigators did not know the trial group allocation while performing experiments and assessing outcomes. The specificity and breadth of SARS-CoV-2-reactive T cell receptors after Ad26.COV2.S vaccination were assessed by TCRbeta repertoire sequencing. Results the study describes overall, beyond this receptor: Comparable non-spike TCR breadth was observed between vaccine and placebo recipients, consistent with only spike being contained in the vaccine. Substantial breadth of spike-specific CD8+ and CD4+ T cell responses was reported after vaccination. Ad26.COV2.S recipients had higher spike-specific TCR breadth than placebo recipients (P = 0.0014). The study was not powered for comparison of responses between vaccine doses or regimens. According to the authors, total T cell responses may have been underestimated by the TCR breadth and depth analyses.

The junction shows trimming of 3 bases on V and 2 bases on J, and the gene matches do not reach 1 base of it. The CDR3 spans 15 residues, from the cysteine through the phenylalanine. Only CDR3 DNA is held: 45 bases, read in frame from base 1. Sequences LNHDA (CDR1) and SQIVND (CDR2) are obtained from the germline V gene (reference sequence). The immunoSEQ Assay was the method used to sequence TCRbeta CDR3 regions. After extraction, genomic DNA underwent amplification by bias-controlled multiplex PCR, followed by high-throughput sequencing. Per the authors' processing: To quantify the absolute abundance of every unique TCRbeta CDR3 region, sequences were collapsed and filtered. T cell fraction was estimated by normalizing TCRbeta template counts to usable DNA, which was measured by amplifying reference genes present in all nucleated cells. Repertoire TCRs were annotated as SARS-CoV-2-specific by exact matching of V gene, CDR3 amino acid sequence and J gene to a known reactive TCR set. The reference SARS-CoV-2 TCR set came from MIRA and was filtered for enrichment in COVID-19-positive ImmuneCODE repertoires, removing public or cross-reactive TCRs. Using the MIRA antigens, annotated TCRs were further analysed by specific ORF or by position within an ORF. Depth was the summed frequency of annotated unique rearrangements, while breadth was defined as annotated unique rearrangements over total unique productive rearrangements. Two-sided Wilcoxon rank-sum tests were applied when comparing TCR breadth between groups. The table was pulled from immuneACCESS by TCRdb, which kept in-frame rearrangements only. Such tables lose some clones; where checked, under half of the loss comes from unresolved V genes, and the rest has no known cause. V and J calls and clone size come straight from that table; D and trimming were deduced from the DNA. Here the sample has a few hundred thousand clones; 80% to 90% occur a single time. Approximately 3.3% of the sample is in the top ten clones.

This clone appeared a few times. Its antigen remains undetermined. No base quality values were provided; no much bigger clone lies one nucleotide off. The treatment or condition label for this specimen denotes: around 19 received Ad26.COV2.S at low or high dose, single or two shots; about five received placebo; per-sample allocation not given. For vaccine and placebo recipients, the sequenced repertoires came from samples collected on day 63 after the first injection. In Cohort 1b, 25 or so adults aged 18-55 years were enrolled at a single site in Boston, USA, between 29 July and 7 August 2020. Ad26.COV2.S consisted of a replication-incompetent adenovirus type 26 vector by which a prefusion-stabilized SARS-CoV-2 spike protein from the original Wuhan strain was expressed.

This specimen was peripheral blood, taken in a trial of Ad26.COV2.S vaccine versus placebo. This sequence originates from a person aged 18-65 years who received the Ad26.COV2.S COVID-19 vaccine or a placebo. The chain joins TRBV19 to TRBJ1-3; 10 bases in the junction line up with TRBD1. The DNA sequence reads TGTGCCAGTAGTATCGGGACAGGGGCTGGAAACACCATATATTTT. Its amino acids are CASSIGTGAGNTIYF.